This passage covers 14 T cell receptor beta chains from one sample sequenced in a study of shared clonotypes between healthy human individuals. Data came from immunoSEQ multiplex PCR; TCRdb stores just in-frame clones and leaves some out. The sample has fewer than 850,000 clones, roughly 91% seen once. Sequenced: memory CD8+ T cells from PBMCs. Subset here: CD45RO+ cells pooled with CCR7-negative TemRA cells. Receptors were obtained from a man aged 18 to 29 in good health. Some clones in this sample may be carry-over from other donors' samples.

This chain connects TRBV23-1 to TRBJ2-5; 9 nucleotides match TRBD1. TRBV23-1 is treated as an ORF (open reading frame) with a function not yet certain. V was clipped by 6 bases and J by 1 base; unmatched bases: 9. The CDR3 length is 16 residues. CDR3 sequence: CASRTPGTGFQETQYF. Written as DNA, the CDR3 is TGCGCCAGCAGGACCCCCGGGACAGGGTTCCAAGAGACCCAGTACTTC.

Of note for this clone: This sample includes further DNA sequences coding for the same CDR3. The chain carries TRBV27 and TRBJ1-1; possibly TRBD1 for D (5 bases). CDR1 and CDR2 (germline): MNHEY, SMNVEV (reference sequence). CDR3 length: 15 amino acids. Trimming stripped 0 bases from V and 0 bases from J, with 8 bases between. CDR3 sequence: CASSLSSGLNTEAFF. The CDR3 DNA reads as TGTGCCAGCAGTTTATCGTCAGGGCTGAACACTGAAGCTTTCTTT.

This clone has a single count. The chain is built from TRBV5-1 and TRBJ1-1, with 7 positions matching TRBD1. CDR3 length: 17 residues. Unmatched junction bases numbered 15, after V lost 7 bases and J lost 0 bases. Germline V CDR1 and CDR2: SGHRS, YFSETQ. The CDR3 sequence is CASQSPTGAGVNTEAFF. The DNA of the CDR3 is TGCGCCAGCCAAAGTCCCACAGGGGCGGGAGTGAACACTGAAGCTTTCTTT.

This clone has just a few counts. The chain links TRBV7-9 to TRBJ2-2; TRBD2 matches 7 bases. V was clipped by 6 bases and J by 7 bases; unmatched bases: 8. Per germline, CDR1 SEHNR and CDR2 FQNEAQ (reference sequence). The CDR3 spans 14 residues. For the CDR3, the DNA is TGTGCCAGCAGTAACATCCGGGGGGACGGGGAGCTGTTTTTT. Translation: CASSNIRGDGELFF.

This rearrangement joins TRBV10-3 to TRBJ1-5; D might be TRBD1 (5 bases). With 0 bases removed from V and 0 bases from J, the gap between germline ends came to 12 bases. Germline CDR1 ENHRY, CDR2 SYGVKD. The CDR3 length is 17 residues. CDR3 in DNA: TGTGCCATCAGTGAGTCGGGGCACATAAATAGCAATCAGCCCCAGCATTTT. This sequence encodes CAISESGHINSNQPQHF.

The chain joins TRBV11-2 to TRBJ2-1; TRBD1 aligns across 9 bases. The J segment lost 10 bases and the V segment lost 5 bases, leaving 3 bases of the junction unmatched. The CDR3 has 12 residues. Germline CDR1 SGHAT, CDR2 FQNNGV. CDR3 DNA sequence: TGTGCCAGCAGCAACAGGGGGCGGGAGCAGTTCTTC. Translating gives CASSNRGREQFF.

The CDR3 DNA follows: TGTGCCAGCAGCTTAACCCCCCACACCGGGAGGGAGCAGTACTTC. Its protein is CASSLTPHTGREQYF. The chain recombines TRBV7-2 with TRBJ2-7; 7 bases align to TRBD2. CDR1 is SGHTA and CDR2 is FQGNSA in the germline V gene. The CDR3 contains 15 residues. The V gene end was trimmed by 2 bases and the J gene end by 7 bases; junction bases not matched to a gene: 11.

The rearrangement joins TRBV7-2 to TRBJ1-1, with 7 bases fitting TRBD1. The ends lost 2 bases at V and 1 base at J; junction bases unmatched: 4. Germline values: CDR1 SGHTA, CDR2 FQGNSA. There are 15 residues in the CDR3. CDR3 DNA sequence: TGTGCCAGCAGCTTAAACAGGGGCCCGAACACTGAAGCTTTCTTT. Translated: CASSLNRGPNTEAFF.

CDR3 sequence: CASSLDSLWGNYYGYTF. The CDR3 bases are TGTGCCAGCAGTTTAGATTCCTTGTGGGGGAACTACTATGGCTACACCTTC. The rearrangement links TRBV27 to TRBJ1-2; maybe TRBD1 (5 bases). Looked up from germline, CDR1 is MNHEY and CDR2 is SMNVEV (reference sequence). Trimming removed 2 bases from V and 3 bases from J, with 19 bases in between. This CDR3 is built from 17 residues.

This chain links TRBV6-5 with TRBJ2-7, with 14 bases matching TRBD2. Germline lookup yields CDR1 MNHEY and CDR2 SVGAGI. This CDR3 has 15 amino acids. The trim removed 5 bases at V and 4 bases at J, leaving 4 bases unmatched. The CDR3 nucleotides read TGTGCCAGCAGTCTCGGACTAGCGGGAGGTTACGAGCAGTACTTC. Its translation is CASSLGLAGGYEQYF.

This chain joins TRBV6-4 and TRBJ2-1, with D maybe TRBD2 (6 bases). This CDR3 is 13 amino acids long. Germline assignment: CDR1 MRHNA and CDR2 SNTAGT. Trimming pared 0 bases from V and 10 bases from J, leaving 10 bases between. CDR3 region: CASSDSAGLEQFF. The CDR3 DNA reads as TGTGCCAGCAGTGACTCGGCGGGGTTAGAGCAGTTCTTC.

The rearrangement uses TRBV29-1 and TRBJ1-6; 7 bases are shared with TRBD1. Per the germline V gene, CDR1 is SQVTM and CDR2 is ANQGSEA. V shed 3 bases, J shed 7 bases, and the junction held 9 bases outside the gene matches. This CDR3 has 15 amino acids. The CDR3 loop reads CSVDWSRRGNSPLHF. CDR3 nucleotides: TGCAGCGTTGATTGGAGTCGCAGGGGGAATTCACCCCTCCACTTT.

Only one count was recorded for this clone. The chain couples TRBV11-2 to TRBJ1-2; D is unclear. The CDR3 is 14 amino acids. Germline V lookup: CDR1 SGHAT, CDR2 FQNNGV. V lost 5 bases and J 4 bases, leaving 14 bases between the germline ends. The CDR3 region is CASSHTPSPYGYTF. Written as DNA, the CDR3 is TGTGCCAGCAGCCACACCCCTAGCCCCTATGGCTACACCTTC.

The gene calls are TRBV28 and TRBJ2-1; 9 nucleotides agree with TRBD2. This CDR3 is built from 16 residues. CDR1 and CDR2 (germline): MDHEN, SYDVKM. V lost 2 bases, J lost 3 bases, and 5 bases stayed unmatched. CDR3 sequence reads: CASSLMLAGNYNEQFF. The DNA for the CDR3 is TGTGCCAGCAGTTTAATGCTAGCGGGAAACTACAATGAGCAGTTCTTC. Looking up the rest from reference TRBV28 and TRBJ2-1 gives the full variable domain: DVKVTQSSRYLVKRTGEKVFLECVQDMDHENMFWYRQDPGLGLRLIYFSYDVKMKEKGDIPEGYSVSREKKERFSLILESASTNQTSMYLCASSLMLAGNYNEQFFGPGTRLTVL.